This T cell receptor (beta chain) came from a study of T-cell memory formation after mild COVID-19. On the study more broadly: Largely donor-specific sequence clusters came from two donors.

Study conclusions and caveats: Of the contracting clones, CD4+ ones lay mainly in CM and EM, and CD8+ ones in EMRA. Researchers found some responding clones in pre-infection memory, a sign that cross-reactive memory joined.

Trimming shortened V by 5 bases and J by 4 bases, and 9 bases separated the two germline ends. The CDR3 runs to 13 residues. Germline loops: CDR1 SGHAT, CDR2 FQNNGV. This clonotype was observed many times. Its antigen is currently unknown. 5'RACE with constant-segment primers yielded barcoded, UMI-tagged TCR alpha and TCR beta cDNA libraries. TCRdb re-derived calls from the 5' RACE reads in MiXCR, one entry per CDR3 protein. Of about 140,000 distinct CDR3 sequences detected, approximately 15% appear once; the ten largest clones hold over 12%. The clonotype was recovered from an adult woman who had mild COVID-19 (a few samples of this study predate the infection). Cell type and time point are not known. Sequencing was done on a sample of PBMCs or a T cell subset sorted from them (not recorded which). The chain is built from TRBV11-2 and TRBJ2-1, with D possibly TRBD1 on 6 matching bases. CDR3 residues: CASSLGHYNEQFF. CDR3 DNA sequence: TGTGCCAGCAGCCTGGGACATTACAATGAGCAGTTCTTC.